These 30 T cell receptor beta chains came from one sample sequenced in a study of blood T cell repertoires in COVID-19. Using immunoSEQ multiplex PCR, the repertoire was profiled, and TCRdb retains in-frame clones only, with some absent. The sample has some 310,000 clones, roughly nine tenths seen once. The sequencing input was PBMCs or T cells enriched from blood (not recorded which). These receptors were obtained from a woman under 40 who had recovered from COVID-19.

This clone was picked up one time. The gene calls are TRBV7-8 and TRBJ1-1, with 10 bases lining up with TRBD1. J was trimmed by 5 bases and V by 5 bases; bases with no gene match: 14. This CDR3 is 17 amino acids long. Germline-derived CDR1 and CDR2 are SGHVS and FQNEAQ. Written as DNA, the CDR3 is TGTGCCAGCAGCCCCGATGGACAGGGGGAGGGAGCGACTGAAGCTTTCTTT. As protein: CASSPDGQGEGATEAFF.

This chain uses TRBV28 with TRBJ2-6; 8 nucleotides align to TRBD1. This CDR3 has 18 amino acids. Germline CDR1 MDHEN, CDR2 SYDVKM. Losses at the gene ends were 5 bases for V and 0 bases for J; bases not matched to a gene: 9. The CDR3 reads CASSRGQGAGSGANVLTF. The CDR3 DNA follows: TGTGCCAGCAGTCGTGGGCAGGGGGCCGGCTCTGGGGCCAACGTCCTGACTTTC.

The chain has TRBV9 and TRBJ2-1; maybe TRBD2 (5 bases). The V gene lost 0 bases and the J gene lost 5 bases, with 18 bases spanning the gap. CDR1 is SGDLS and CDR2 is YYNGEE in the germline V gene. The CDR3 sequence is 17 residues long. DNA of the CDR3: TGTGCCAGCAGCGTAGGATTCCTCCAGCGGAGAAACAATGAGCAGTTCTTC. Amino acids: CASSVGFLQRRNNEQFF.

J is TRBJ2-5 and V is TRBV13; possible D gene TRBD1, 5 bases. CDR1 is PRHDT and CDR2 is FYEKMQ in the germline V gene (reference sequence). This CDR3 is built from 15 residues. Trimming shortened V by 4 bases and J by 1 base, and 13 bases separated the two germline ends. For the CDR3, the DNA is TGTGCCAGCAGCTCCCAAGACCAGGGCCAAGAGACCCAGTACTTC. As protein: CASSSQDQGQETQYF. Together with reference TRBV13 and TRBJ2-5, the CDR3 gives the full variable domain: AAGVIQSPRHLIKEKRETATLKCYPIPRHDTVYWYQQGPGQDPQFLISFYEKMQSDKGSIPDRFSAQQFSDYHSELNMSSLELGDSALYFCASSSQDQGQETQYFGPGTRLLVL.

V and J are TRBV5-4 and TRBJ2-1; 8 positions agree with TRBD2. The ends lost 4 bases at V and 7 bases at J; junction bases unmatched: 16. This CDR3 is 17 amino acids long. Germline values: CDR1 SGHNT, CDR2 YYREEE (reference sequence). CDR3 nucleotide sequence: TGTGCCAGCAGCCCCCCGGGGGGTAGCGGGATTGTGAATGAGCAGTTCTTC. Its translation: CASSPPGGSGIVNEQFF.

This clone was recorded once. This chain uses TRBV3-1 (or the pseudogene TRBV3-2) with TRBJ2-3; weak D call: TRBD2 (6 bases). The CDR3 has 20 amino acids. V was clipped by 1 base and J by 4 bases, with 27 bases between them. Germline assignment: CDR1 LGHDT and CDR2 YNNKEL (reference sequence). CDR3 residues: CASSQGYGSGPTGEADTQYF. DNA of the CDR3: TGTGCCAGCAGCCAAGGCTACGGGTCAGGTCCTACGGGGGAGGCAGATACGCAGTATTTT.

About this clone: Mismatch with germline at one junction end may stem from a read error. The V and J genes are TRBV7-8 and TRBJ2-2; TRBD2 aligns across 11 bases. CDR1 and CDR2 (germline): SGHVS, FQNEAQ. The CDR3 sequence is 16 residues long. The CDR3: CASSLPGLAGYGELSF. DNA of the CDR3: TGTGCCAGCAGCCTCCCCGGACTAGCGGGTTACGGGGAGCTGTCTTTT.

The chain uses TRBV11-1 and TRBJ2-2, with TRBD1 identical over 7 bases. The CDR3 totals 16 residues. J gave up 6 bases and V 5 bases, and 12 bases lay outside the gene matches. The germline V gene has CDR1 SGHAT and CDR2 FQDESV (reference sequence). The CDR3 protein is CASSQRQGLTAGELFF. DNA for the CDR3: TGTGCCAGCAGCCAAAGACAGGGCCTTACTGCCGGGGAGCTGTTTTTT.

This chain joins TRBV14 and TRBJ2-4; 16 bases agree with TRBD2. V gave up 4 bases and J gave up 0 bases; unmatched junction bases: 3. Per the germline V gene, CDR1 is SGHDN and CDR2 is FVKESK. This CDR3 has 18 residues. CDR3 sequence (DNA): TGTGCCAGCAGCCCCGGGACTAGCGGGAGGGTAGCCAAAAACATTCAGTACTTC. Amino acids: CASSPGTSGRVAKNIQYF.

The CDR3 region is CAISSGQGGTEAFF. The CDR3 DNA reads TGTGCCATCAGCTCGGGACAAGGGGGCACTGAAGCTTTCTTT. The chain uses TRBV10-3 and TRBJ1-1, with D tentatively TRBD1 (6 bases). Germline V gene data show CDR1 as ENHRY and CDR2 as SYGVKD. This CDR3 has 14 residues. Trimming removed 6 bases at V and 4 bases at J, with 15 bases between.

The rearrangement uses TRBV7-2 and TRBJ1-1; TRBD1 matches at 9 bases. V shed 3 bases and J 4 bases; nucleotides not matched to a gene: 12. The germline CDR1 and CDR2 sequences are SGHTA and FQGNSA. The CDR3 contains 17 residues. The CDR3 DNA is TGTGCCAGCAGCTTCATGTCTACAGGGGGCGCGGGCACTGAAGCTTTCTTT. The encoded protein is CASSFMSTGGAGTEAFF.

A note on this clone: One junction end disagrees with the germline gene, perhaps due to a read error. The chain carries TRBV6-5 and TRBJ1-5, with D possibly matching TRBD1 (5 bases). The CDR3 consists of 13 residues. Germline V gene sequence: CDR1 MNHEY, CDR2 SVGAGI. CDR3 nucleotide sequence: TGTGCCAGCAGTTCCGCAGGGAATCGGCCCCAGCATTTT. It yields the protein CASSSAGNRPQHF.

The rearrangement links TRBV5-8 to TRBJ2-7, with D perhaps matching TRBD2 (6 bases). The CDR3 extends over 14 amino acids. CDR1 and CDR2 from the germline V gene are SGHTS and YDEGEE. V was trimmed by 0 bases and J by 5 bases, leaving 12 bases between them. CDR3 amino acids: CASSLVGGRHEQYF. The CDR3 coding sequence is TGTGCCAGCAGCTTGGTGGGGGGAAGGCACGAGCAGTACTTC. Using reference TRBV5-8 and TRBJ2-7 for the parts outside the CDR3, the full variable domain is EAGVTQSPTHLIKTRGQQATLRCSPISGHTSVYWYQQALGLGLQFLLWYDEGEERNRGNFPPRFSGRQFPNYSSELNVNALELEDSALYLCASSLVGGRHEQYFGPGTRLTVT.

CDR3 region: CASSQGQSQETQYF. For the CDR3, the DNA is TGTGCCAGTAGCCAGGGACAGTCACAAGAGACCCAGTACTTC. The rearrangement links TRBV28 to TRBJ2-5, with TRBD1 matching 7 bases. This CDR3 contains 14 residues. With 9 bases clipped from V and 2 bases from J, the junction kept 9 bases outside the gene matches. Germline V gives CDR1 MDHEN, CDR2 SYDVKM.

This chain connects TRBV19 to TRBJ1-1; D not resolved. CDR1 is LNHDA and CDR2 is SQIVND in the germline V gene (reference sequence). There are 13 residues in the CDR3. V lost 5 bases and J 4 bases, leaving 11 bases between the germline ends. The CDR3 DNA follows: TGTGCCAGTAGTCTTCGAAGGAGCACTGAAGCTTTCTTT. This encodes CASSLRRSTEAFF.

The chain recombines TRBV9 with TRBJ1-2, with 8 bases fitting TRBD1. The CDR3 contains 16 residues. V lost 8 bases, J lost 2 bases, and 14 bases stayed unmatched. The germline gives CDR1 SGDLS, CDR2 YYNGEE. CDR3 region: CASARYLRGRNYGYTF. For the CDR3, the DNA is TGTGCCAGTGCGAGGTATCTCAGGGGGCGAAACTATGGCTACACCTTC. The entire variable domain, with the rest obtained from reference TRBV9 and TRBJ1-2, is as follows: DSGVTQTPKHLITATGQRVTLRCSPRSGDLSVYWYQQSLDQGLQFLIQYYNGEERAKGNILERFSAQQFPDLHSELNLSSLELGDSALYFCASARYLRGRNYGYTFGSGTRLTVV.

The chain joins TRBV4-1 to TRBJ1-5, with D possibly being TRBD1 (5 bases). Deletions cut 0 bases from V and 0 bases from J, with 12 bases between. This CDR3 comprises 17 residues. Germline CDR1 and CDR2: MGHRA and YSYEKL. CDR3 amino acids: CASSQDGGGISNQPQHF. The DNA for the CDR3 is TGCGCCAGCAGCCAAGACGGTGGGGGGATTAGCAATCAGCCCCAGCATTTT.

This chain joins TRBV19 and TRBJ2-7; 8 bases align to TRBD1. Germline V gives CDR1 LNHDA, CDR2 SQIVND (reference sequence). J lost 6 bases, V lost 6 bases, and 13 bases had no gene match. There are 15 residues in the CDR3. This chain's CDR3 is CASRETGTGLSEQYF. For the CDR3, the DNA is TGTGCCAGTAGAGAAACCGGGACAGGCCTTTCCGAGCAGTACTTC.

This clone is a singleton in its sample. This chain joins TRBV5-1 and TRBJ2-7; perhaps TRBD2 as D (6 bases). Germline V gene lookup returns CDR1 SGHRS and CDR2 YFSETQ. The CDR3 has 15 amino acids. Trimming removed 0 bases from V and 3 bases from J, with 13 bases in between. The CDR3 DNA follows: TGCGCCAGCAGCTTGGCGGGCGGGGTTAACTACGAGCAGTACTTC. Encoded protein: CASSLAGGVNYEQYF. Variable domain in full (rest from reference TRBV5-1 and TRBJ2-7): KAGVTQTPRYLIKTRGQQVTLSCSPISGHRSVSWYQQTPGQGLQFLFEYFSETQRNKGNFPGRFSGRQFSNSRSEMNVSTLELGDSALYLCASSLAGGVNYEQYFGPGTRLTVT.

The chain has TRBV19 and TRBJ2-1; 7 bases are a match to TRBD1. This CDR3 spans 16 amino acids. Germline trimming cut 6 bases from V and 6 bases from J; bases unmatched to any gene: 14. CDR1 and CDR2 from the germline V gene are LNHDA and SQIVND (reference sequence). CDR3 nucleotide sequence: TGTGCCAGTAGGTTGACAGGGCTTTCATATAGCAATGAGCAGTTCTTC. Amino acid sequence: CASRLTGLSYSNEQFF.

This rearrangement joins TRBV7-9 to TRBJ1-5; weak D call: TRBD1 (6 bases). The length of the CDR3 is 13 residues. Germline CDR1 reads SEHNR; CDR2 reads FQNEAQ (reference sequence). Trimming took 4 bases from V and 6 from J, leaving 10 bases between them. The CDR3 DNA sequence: TGTGCCAGCAGCTCTCAGGGGCTTCAGCCCCAGCATTTT. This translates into CASSSQGLQPQHF.

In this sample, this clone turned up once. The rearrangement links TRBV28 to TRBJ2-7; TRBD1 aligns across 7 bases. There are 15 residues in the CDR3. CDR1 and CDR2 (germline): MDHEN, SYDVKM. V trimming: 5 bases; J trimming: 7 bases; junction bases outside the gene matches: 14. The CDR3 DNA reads TGTGCCAGCAGTCCCGATAGGGACAGCCCTACGGAGCAGTACTTC. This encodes CASSPDRDSPTEQYF.

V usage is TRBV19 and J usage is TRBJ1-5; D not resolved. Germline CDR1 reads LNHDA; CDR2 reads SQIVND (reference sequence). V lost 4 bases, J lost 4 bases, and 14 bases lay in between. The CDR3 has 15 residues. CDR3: CASSTASGRNQPQHF. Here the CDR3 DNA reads TGTGCCAGTAGTACGGCGTCAGGAAGAAATCAGCCCCAGCATTTT.

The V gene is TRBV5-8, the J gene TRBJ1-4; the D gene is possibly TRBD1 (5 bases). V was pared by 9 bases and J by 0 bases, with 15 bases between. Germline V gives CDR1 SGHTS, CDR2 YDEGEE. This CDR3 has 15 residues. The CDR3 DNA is TGTGCCATCACTCCGACAGTTGCAACTAATGAAAAACTGTTTTTT. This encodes CAITPTVATNEKLFF.

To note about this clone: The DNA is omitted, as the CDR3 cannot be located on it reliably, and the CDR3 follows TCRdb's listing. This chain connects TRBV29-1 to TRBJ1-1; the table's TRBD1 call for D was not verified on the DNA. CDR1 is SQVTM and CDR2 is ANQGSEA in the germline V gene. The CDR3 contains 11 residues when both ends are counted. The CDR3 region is CSVGTGTKPFF.

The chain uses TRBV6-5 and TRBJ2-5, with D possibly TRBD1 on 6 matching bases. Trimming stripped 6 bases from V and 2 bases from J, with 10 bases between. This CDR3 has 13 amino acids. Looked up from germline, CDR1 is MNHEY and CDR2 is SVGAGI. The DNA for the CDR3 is TGTGCCAGCAGCACCGGACAGCAAGAGACCCAGTACTTC. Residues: CASSTGQQETQYF.

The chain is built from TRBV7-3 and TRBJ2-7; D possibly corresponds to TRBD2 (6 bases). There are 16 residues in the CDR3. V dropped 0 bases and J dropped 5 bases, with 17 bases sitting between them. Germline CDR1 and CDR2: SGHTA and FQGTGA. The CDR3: CASSLTAGPPRNEQYF. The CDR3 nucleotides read TGTGCCAGCAGCTTAACTGCGGGGCCACCCCGGAACGAGCAGTACTTC.

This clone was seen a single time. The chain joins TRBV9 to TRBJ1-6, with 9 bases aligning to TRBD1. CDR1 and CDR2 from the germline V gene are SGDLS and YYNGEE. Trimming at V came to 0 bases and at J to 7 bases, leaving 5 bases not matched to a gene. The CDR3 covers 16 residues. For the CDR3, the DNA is TGTGCCAGCAGCGTAGGGACAGGGGAGACGAATTCACCCCTCCACTTT. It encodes CASSVGTGETNSPLHF.

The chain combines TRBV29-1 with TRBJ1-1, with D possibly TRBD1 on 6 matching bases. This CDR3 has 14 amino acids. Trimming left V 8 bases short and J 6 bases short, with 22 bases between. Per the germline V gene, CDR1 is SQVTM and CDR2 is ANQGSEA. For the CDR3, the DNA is TGCAGCACCTATGTGGACAGCCAGACCTCTGAAGCTTTCTTT. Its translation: CSTYVDSQTSEAFF.

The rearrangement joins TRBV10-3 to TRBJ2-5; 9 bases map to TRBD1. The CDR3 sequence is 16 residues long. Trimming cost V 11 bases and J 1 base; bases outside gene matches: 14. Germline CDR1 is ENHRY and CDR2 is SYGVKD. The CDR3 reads CASSTGGVQLQETQYF. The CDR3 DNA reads TGTGCCTCCTCTACAGGGGGCGTACAGCTCCAAGAGACCCAGTACTTC.